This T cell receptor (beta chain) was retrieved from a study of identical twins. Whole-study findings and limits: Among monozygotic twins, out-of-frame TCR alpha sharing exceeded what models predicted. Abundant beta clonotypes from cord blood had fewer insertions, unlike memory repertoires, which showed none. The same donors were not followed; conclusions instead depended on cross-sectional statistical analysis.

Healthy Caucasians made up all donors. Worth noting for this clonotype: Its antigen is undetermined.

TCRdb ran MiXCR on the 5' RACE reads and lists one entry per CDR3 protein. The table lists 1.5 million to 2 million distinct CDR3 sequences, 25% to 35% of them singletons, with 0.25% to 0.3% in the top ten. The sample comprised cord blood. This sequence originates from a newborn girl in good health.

The CDR3 region has the DNA TGTGCCAGCAGCCGGACAGGGGCCGGCCCCACAGATACGCAGTATTTT. It is translated as CASSRTGAGPTDTQYF. The chain recombines TRBV25-1 with TRBJ2-3, with 9 nucleotides matching TRBD1. The J segment lost 2 bases and the V segment lost 6 bases, leaving 9 bases of the junction unmatched. Germline V CDR1 and CDR2: MGHDK, SYGVNS. The CDR3 is 16 amino acids.